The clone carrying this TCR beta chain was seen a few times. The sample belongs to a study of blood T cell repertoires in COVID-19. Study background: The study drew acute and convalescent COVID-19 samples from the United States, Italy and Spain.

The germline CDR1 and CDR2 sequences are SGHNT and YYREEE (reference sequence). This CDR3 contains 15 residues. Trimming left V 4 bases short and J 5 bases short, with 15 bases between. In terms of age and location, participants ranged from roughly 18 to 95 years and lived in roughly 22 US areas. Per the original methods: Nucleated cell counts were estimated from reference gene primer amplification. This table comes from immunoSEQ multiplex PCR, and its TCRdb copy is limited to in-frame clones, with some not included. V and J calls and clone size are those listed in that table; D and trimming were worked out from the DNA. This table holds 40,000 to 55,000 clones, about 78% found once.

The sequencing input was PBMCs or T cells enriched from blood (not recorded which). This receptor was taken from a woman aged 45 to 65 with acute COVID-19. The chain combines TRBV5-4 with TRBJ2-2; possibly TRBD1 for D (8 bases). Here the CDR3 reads CASSVYRGGTGELFF. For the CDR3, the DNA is TGTGCCAGCAGCGTATACAGGGGGGGTACCGGGGAGCTGTTTTTT.